Listed below are T cell receptor beta chains from one sample, sequenced in a study of T cell responses to AZD1222 COVID-19 vaccine. Some clones are missing from TCRdb's copy, which holds only in-frame ones; the method was immunoSEQ multiplex PCR. The sample holds over 110,000 clones, around 92% seen once. The material was peripheral blood, obtained after recovery from COVID-19. The receptors come from an adult who had recovered from COVID-19. The conserved cysteine and the conserved F or W are not part of the CDR3 here. The order of the fields is J gene, V gene, CDR3 protein.

TRBJ1-1,TRBV12-3/TRBV12-4,ASSSGGVRAF
TRBJ2-7,TRBV4-1,ASSQDLRAWEQY
TRBJ2-5,TRBV27,ASSLGVEVKETQY
TRBJ2-7,TRBV9,ASSESPGDPSYEQY
TRBJ2-3,TRBV7-3,ASSPLGLKSTDTQY
TRBJ2-5,TRBV10-3,AISVGDRTETQY
TRBJ1-5,TRBV5-1,ASRRTGGLNQPQH
TRBJ2-1,TRBV12-1,ASSTGGNEQF
TRBJ2-6,TRBV6-4,ASSEEGGSGANVLT
TRBJ2-7,TRBV10-2,ASSEAGSYEQY
TRBJ1-1,TRBV10-3,AISEGRMSTEAF
TRBJ2-2,TRBV9,ASSVAQPGELF
TRBJ1-5,TRBV6-5,ASSYRGGSNQPQH
TRBJ2-1,TRBV5-1,ASSFTTPGQGARLDEQF
TRBJ1-4,TRBV15,ATSRGGGNEKLF
TRBJ1-2,TRBV9,ASSARRGGPFYGYT
TRBJ2-7,TRBV24-1,ATSDSRGREPYEQY
TRBJ1-2,TRBV19,ASSILVGRGVYGYT
TRBJ2-7,TRBV2,ASRGADRVYEQY
TRBJ1-2,TRBV5-1,ASSSVRTRGGAGGSGYT
TRBJ2-2,TRBV2,ASRSFLRNTGELF
TRBJ2-2,TRBV7-7,ASSSSSPSGRNWVGELF
TRBJ2-5,TRBV25-1,ASSEWSGGETQY
TRBJ2-2,TRBV5-1,ASSPSGLAGAISTGELF
TRBJ2-7,TRBV5-6,ASSPGTGGLQSYEQY
TRBJ2-1,TRBV11-3,ASSFRAGLANNEQF
TRBJ2-2,TRBV5-1,ASSLGSSGTGELF
TRBJ1-5,TRBV7-3,ASSPHRESNQPQH
TRBJ2-2,TRBV7-9,ASRYRAGELF
TRBJ1-5,TRBV19,ASIGSSGNQPQH
TRBJ1-4,TRBV18,ASSPRDIGVNEKLF
TRBJ2-7,TRBV27,ASSSEAGGYYEQY
TRBJ1-4,TRBV15,ATSVDSLPEKLF
TRBJ1-1,TRBV2,ASSVDGQMNTEAF
TRBJ2-3,TRBV2,ASSESQGWGTDTQY
TRBJ1-1,TRBV9,ASSVELGMNTEAF
TRBJ1-2,TRBV28,ASRGAGSYYGYT
TRBJ2-7,TRBV28,ASMAGLSEQY
TRBJ2-7,TRBV9,ASSVGLWGGQGDYEQY
TRBJ2-1,TRBV12-3/TRBV12-4,ASRPAENEQF
TRBJ2-1,TRBV28,ASSSTPPNEQF
TRBJ1-5,TRBV19,ASSGPSRGSGQPQH
TRBJ2-1,TRBV6-5,ASTETLSSYNEQF
TRBJ2-1,TRBV9,ASSVGTSGSMNEQF
TRBJ2-3,TRBV3-1/TRBV3-2,ASSRAPVDTQY
TRBJ2-3,TRBV5-5,ASSSVTGSTDTQY
TRBJ2-3,TRBV28,ASSSTGYPDTQY
TRBJ1-4,TRBV25-1,ASSEPRPGQGNEKLF
TRBJ1-2,TRBV6-5,ASSRGAGGDYGYT
TRBJ2-3,TRBV2,ASSGGTEYTDTQY
TRBJ2-3,TRBV20-1,SASAGRGTDTQY
TRBJ2-7,TRBV11-3,ASSPGKPSYEQY
TRBJ1-4,TRBV10-3,AIKAGGDRGPATNEKLF
TRBJ2-7,TRBV28,ASSFLSVRGIPYEQY
TRBJ1-6,TRBV13,ASSLVAAGSPLH